Listed below are T cell receptor beta chains from one sample, sequenced in a study of Graves' ophthalmopathy and Graves' hyperthyroidism. TCRdb re-called the multiplex PCR reads through MiXCR, storing one row per CDR3 protein. Counted here are about 480,000 distinct CDR3 sequences, around 14% occurring once; the ten biggest clones make up 9.8%. Input material: blood. All receptors derive from a woman in her 30s with Graves' ophthalmopathy. The CDR3 runs from the conserved cysteine through the conserved F or W. The order of the fields is clone size, J gene, D gene, V gene, CDR3 DNA, CDR3 protein. The D gene is left open where the match is weak. Clone size is shown for a subset of rows, as once, few, many or a class of expanded clone.

clone_size: many; j_call: TRBJ2-2; d_call: NA; v_call: TRBV7-2; cdr3_nt: TGTGCCAGCAGCTTGACTGGAAAGAACACCGGGGAGCTGTTTTTT; cdr3_aa: CASSLTGKNTGELFF
clone_size: many; j_call: TRBJ1-1; d_call: NA; v_call: TRBV28; cdr3_nt: TGTGCCAGCAGCTCGAAATGGGGGGTGAACACTGAAGCTTTCTTT; cdr3_aa: CASSSKWGVNTEAFF
clone_size: many; j_call: TRBJ2-4; d_call: TRBD1; v_call: TRBV27; cdr3_nt: TGTGCCAGCAGTCCCGGACAGGGAGCCAAAAACATTCAGTACTTC; cdr3_aa: CASSPGQGAKNIQYF
clone_size: many; j_call: TRBJ2-5; d_call: NA; v_call: TRBV6-5; cdr3_nt: TGTGCCAGCAGTTACTACGTTGGGGAGACCCAGTACTTC; cdr3_aa: CASSYYVGETQYF
clone_size: NA; j_call: TRBJ1-2; d_call: NA; v_call: TRBV6-1; cdr3_nt: TGTGCCAGCAGTGAACTGGCATCCTATGGCTACACCTTC; cdr3_aa: CASSELASYGYTF
clone_size: many; j_call: TRBJ1-2; d_call: NA; v_call: TRBV12-3/TRBV12-4; cdr3_nt: TGTGCCAGCAGTAACGGGGCGTCTGATCCCTATGGCTACACCTTC; cdr3_aa: CASSNGASDPYGYTF
clone_size: many; j_call: TRBJ1-1; d_call: NA; v_call: TRBV30; cdr3_nt: TGTGCCTGGGGCGACAGGAGGAACACTGAAGCTTTCTTT; cdr3_aa: CAWGDRRNTEAFF
clone_size: many; j_call: TRBJ1-5; d_call: TRBD1; v_call: TRBV6-1; cdr3_nt: TGTGCCAGCAGTAAGGGACAGGGTGATCAGCCCCAGCATTTT; cdr3_aa: CASSKGQGDQPQHF
clone_size: NA; j_call: TRBJ2-2; d_call: TRBD1; v_call: TRBV6-1; cdr3_nt: TGTGCCAGCAGTGGACAGGGCTGGACCGGGGAGCTGTTTTTT; cdr3_aa: CASSGQGWTGELFF
clone_size: NA; j_call: TRBJ2-7; d_call: TRBD1; v_call: TRBV11-1; cdr3_nt: TGTGCCAGCAGCCGGCCCGGACAGGGAAGCGCCTACGAGCAGTACTTC; cdr3_aa: CASSRPGQGSAYEQYF
clone_size: many; j_call: TRBJ1-3; d_call: NA; v_call: TRBV2; cdr3_nt: TGTGCCAGCACGGGGGCTGGAAACACCATATATTTT; cdr3_aa: CASTGAGNTIYF
clone_size: many; j_call: TRBJ2-7; d_call: NA; v_call: TRBV6-1; cdr3_nt: TGTGCCAGCTTGGCAGGCTCGGGGGAGCAGTACTTC; cdr3_aa: CASLAGSGEQYF
clone_size: many; j_call: TRBJ2-7; d_call: TRBD2; v_call: TRBV19; cdr3_nt: TGTGCCAGTAGTATACCCCTCTCGGGACTAGCGGCTCCTGGACGCGAGCAGTACTTC; cdr3_aa: CASSIPLSGLAAPGREQYF
clone_size: many; j_call: TRBJ1-1; d_call: TRBD1; v_call: TRBV6-5; cdr3_nt: TGTGCCAGCAGTTTCGGACAGGGCGGTATCACTGAAGCTTTCTTT; cdr3_aa: CASSFGQGGITEAFF
clone_size: many; j_call: TRBJ1-2; d_call: NA; v_call: TRBV28; cdr3_nt: TGTGCCAGCAGTTTACCAGAAAGCCTCATCTATGGCTACACCTTC; cdr3_aa: CASSLPESLIYGYTF
clone_size: many; j_call: TRBJ1-5; d_call: NA; v_call: TRBV20-1; cdr3_nt: TGCAGTGCTAGACTGACGACGAATCAGCCCCAGCATTTT; cdr3_aa: CSARLTTNQPQHF
clone_size: many; j_call: TRBJ2-2; d_call: NA; v_call: TRBV6-1; cdr3_nt: TGTGCCAGCAAGGCAGGCGCCGGGGAGCTGTTTTTT; cdr3_aa: CASKAGAGELFF
clone_size: NA; j_call: TRBJ2-7; d_call: NA; v_call: TRBV6-1; cdr3_nt: TGTGCCAGCAGTGAAGCGGAGGGTAATGCTCCTCTCTACGAGCAGTACTTC; cdr3_aa: CASSEAEGNAPLYEQYF
clone_size: few; j_call: TRBJ1-1; d_call: TRBD1; v_call: TRBV4-1; cdr3_nt: TGCGCCAGCAACCACAGGGGTACGGGTGCTTTCTTT; cdr3_aa: CASNHRGTGAFF
clone_size: NA; j_call: TRBJ2-7; d_call: NA; v_call: TRBV19; cdr3_nt: TGTGCCAGTAGTAAGCAGTTCGGCTACGAGCAGTACTTC; cdr3_aa: CASSKQFGYEQYF
clone_size: many; j_call: TRBJ2-5; d_call: NA; v_call: TRBV24-1; cdr3_nt: TGTGCCACCACGGTGCGGGAAGAGACCCAGTACTTC; cdr3_aa: CATTVREETQYF
clone_size: once; j_call: TRBJ1-2; d_call: NA; v_call: TRBV27; cdr3_nt: TGTGCCAGCAGTTCATATCCGGGCCACAAGGTCTATGGCTACACCTTC; cdr3_aa: CASSSYPGHKVYGYTF
clone_size: many; j_call: TRBJ2-7; d_call: TRBD1; v_call: TRBV6-5; cdr3_nt: TGTGCCAGCAGTTACGGGACAGGGTACTGGTACTTC; cdr3_aa: CASSYGTGYWYF
clone_size: NA; j_call: TRBJ1-5; d_call: NA; v_call: TRBV7-8; cdr3_nt: TGTGCCAGCAGTTTTGATCCGTACAGTGAAAGGCCCCAGCATTTT; cdr3_aa: CASSFDPYSERPQHF
clone_size: many; j_call: TRBJ2-7; d_call: TRBD2; v_call: TRBV9; cdr3_nt: TGTGCCAGCAGCGTAGCAGCGGGGGGGCTGGGGGAGCAGTACTTC; cdr3_aa: CASSVAAGGLGEQYF
clone_size: NA; j_call: TRBJ2-5; d_call: NA; v_call: TRBV5-1; cdr3_nt: TGCGCCAGCAATTCCGGGGGAGGAGGAGAGACCCAGTACTTC; cdr3_aa: CASNSGGGGETQYF
clone_size: many; j_call: TRBJ1-5; d_call: NA; v_call: TRBV27; cdr3_nt: TGTGCCAGCAGTTTGGGGCTCAGCAATCAGCCCCAGCATTTT; cdr3_aa: CASSLGLSNQPQHF
clone_size: NA; j_call: TRBJ2-7; d_call: NA; v_call: TRBV11-2; cdr3_nt: TGTGCCAGCAGCTTATTCTCTGGGGGCGAGCAGTACTTC; cdr3_aa: CASSLFSGGEQYF
clone_size: NA; j_call: TRBJ1-2; d_call: NA; v_call: TRBV7-2; cdr3_nt: TGTGCCAGCAGTTTAAAATGGGGTTTCAGCTATGGCTACACCTTC; cdr3_aa: CASSLKWGFSYGYTF
clone_size: NA; j_call: TRBJ1-2; d_call: TRBD1; v_call: TRBV20-1; cdr3_nt: TGCAGTGCCTGGGACAGCGGATCCTATGGCTACACCTTC; cdr3_aa: CSAWDSGSYGYTF
clone_size: many; j_call: TRBJ1-1; d_call: NA; v_call: TRBV28; cdr3_nt: TGTGCCACGCAGACAGGCCGCAACACTGAAGCTTTCTTT; cdr3_aa: CATQTGRNTEAFF
clone_size: few; j_call: TRBJ2-7; d_call: NA; v_call: TRBV5-1; cdr3_nt: TGCGCCAGCAGACCCGATACGGGGCTCGACGAGCAGTACTTC; cdr3_aa: CASRPDTGLDEQYF
clone_size: many; j_call: TRBJ2-2; d_call: TRBD1; v_call: TRBV24-1; cdr3_nt: TGTGCCACCAGTGATTCCGGGACAGGGGGTATGCGCACCGGGGAGCTGTTTTTT; cdr3_aa: CATSDSGTGGMRTGELFF
clone_size: many; j_call: TRBJ1-6; d_call: NA; v_call: TRBV12-3/TRBV12-4; cdr3_nt: TGTGCCAGCAGTCTCCGTCGGATCTATAATTCACCCCTCCACTTT; cdr3_aa: CASSLRRIYNSPLHF
clone_size: many; j_call: TRBJ1-1; d_call: NA; v_call: TRBV7-9; cdr3_nt: TGTGCCAGCAGCTTATTCGAGGCCACTGAAGCTTTCTTT; cdr3_aa: CASSLFEATEAFF
clone_size: NA; j_call: TRBJ2-6; d_call: NA; v_call: TRBV7-3; cdr3_nt: TGTGCCAGCAGCCTCGGACTTTCTGGGGCCAACGTCCTGACTTTC; cdr3_aa: CASSLGLSGANVLTF
clone_size: many; j_call: TRBJ1-1; d_call: TRBD1; v_call: TRBV28; cdr3_nt: TGTGCCAGCAGTCCTCTCCAGGGGGCTTACACTGAAGCTTTCTTT; cdr3_aa: CASSPLQGAYTEAFF
clone_size: many; j_call: TRBJ2-5; d_call: TRBD1; v_call: TRBV11-1; cdr3_nt: TGTGCCAGCAGCTTAGTTTGGACAGGGGGCGGAAGTTACCAAGAGACCCAGTACTTC; cdr3_aa: CASSLVWTGGGSYQETQYF
clone_size: few; j_call: TRBJ1-1; d_call: NA; v_call: TRBV6-1; cdr3_nt: TGTGCCAGCAGTGTTACGGGGGAAGCTTTCTTT; cdr3_aa: CASSVTGEAFF
clone_size: many; j_call: TRBJ1-1; d_call: NA; v_call: TRBV15; cdr3_nt: TGTGCCACCAGCAGAGGGTATTCGGAGGGGAACACTGAAGCTTTCTTT; cdr3_aa: CATSRGYSEGNTEAFF
clone_size: many; j_call: TRBJ2-5; d_call: NA; v_call: TRBV28; cdr3_nt: TGTGCCAGCAGCTTTAGCCGGGGCTTATCGGAGACCCAGTACTTC; cdr3_aa: CASSFSRGLSETQYF
clone_size: many; j_call: TRBJ1-2; d_call: TRBD1; v_call: TRBV6-5; cdr3_nt: TGTGCCAGCAGTTACGCCTTCCGAGGGGGCATCGGAGGCTACACCTTC; cdr3_aa: CASSYAFRGGIGGYTF
clone_size: NA; j_call: TRBJ1-1; d_call: NA; v_call: TRBV6-5; cdr3_nt: TGTGCCAGCAGTTACTCGGTCCAAGGGGGAATGAACACTGAAGCTTTCTTT; cdr3_aa: CASSYSVQGGMNTEAFF
clone_size: many; j_call: TRBJ1-5; d_call: NA; v_call: TRBV6-2/TRBV6-3; cdr3_nt: TGTGCCAGCAGCTTAAGGTCGTACAATCAGCCCCAGCATTTT; cdr3_aa: CASSLRSYNQPQHF
clone_size: many; j_call: TRBJ1-5; d_call: NA; v_call: TRBV24-1; cdr3_nt: TGTGCCACCAGTGATGGGGGGGCCCATCAGCCCCAGCATTTT; cdr3_aa: CATSDGGAHQPQHF
clone_size: few; j_call: TRBJ2-7; d_call: TRBD1; v_call: TRBV5-1; cdr3_nt: TGCGCCAGCAGCCTCACGGACAGGATTACCTACGAGCAGTACTTC; cdr3_aa: CASSLTDRITYEQYF
clone_size: many; j_call: TRBJ2-7; d_call: NA; v_call: TRBV28; cdr3_nt: TGTGCCAGCAGGGTGAAAGGCTACGAGCAGTACTTC; cdr3_aa: CASRVKGYEQYF
clone_size: many; j_call: TRBJ1-5; d_call: NA; v_call: TRBV27; cdr3_nt: TGTGCCAGCAGTCCAACAGCGTATCAGCCCCAGCATTTT; cdr3_aa: CASSPTAYQPQHF
clone_size: many; j_call: TRBJ2-7; d_call: NA; v_call: TRBV6-2/TRBV6-3; cdr3_nt: TGTGCCAGCATTCTCCCCCTAGGTTTAGCCTACGAGCAGTACTTC; cdr3_aa: CASILPLGLAYEQYF
clone_size: many; j_call: TRBJ1-1; d_call: NA; v_call: TRBV24-1; cdr3_nt: TGTGCCACCAGTGATTTTCGAAACCGCGGGGGGGGAGAGGGCACTGAAGCTTTCTTT; cdr3_aa: CATSDFRNRGGGEGTEAFF
clone_size: many; j_call: TRBJ1-5; d_call: NA; v_call: TRBV6-5; cdr3_nt: TGTGCCAGCAGTAGAGTTGGACAGCGTTATAATCAGCCCCAGCATTTT; cdr3_aa: CASSRVGQRYNQPQHF
clone_size: few; j_call: TRBJ2-2; d_call: TRBD1; v_call: TRBV6-4; cdr3_nt: TGTGCCAGCAGTGACTCTACAGGGGGCACCGGGGAGCTGTTTTTT; cdr3_aa: CASSDSTGGTGELFF
clone_size: many; j_call: TRBJ1-5; d_call: NA; v_call: TRBV4-2; cdr3_nt: TGTGCCAGCAGCCGCCGCGGGGGGCACGGCAATCAGCCCCAGCATTTT; cdr3_aa: CASSRRGGHGNQPQHF
clone_size: many; j_call: TRBJ2-7; d_call: TRBD1; v_call: TRBV28; cdr3_nt: TGTGCCAGCACCTCGGGACAGCGCACCTACGAGCAGTACTTC; cdr3_aa: CASTSGQRTYEQYF
clone_size: many; j_call: TRBJ1-1; d_call: NA; v_call: TRBV28; cdr3_nt: TGTGCCAGCACGGGGGTTGGGACTGAAGCTTTCTTT; cdr3_aa: CASTGVGTEAFF